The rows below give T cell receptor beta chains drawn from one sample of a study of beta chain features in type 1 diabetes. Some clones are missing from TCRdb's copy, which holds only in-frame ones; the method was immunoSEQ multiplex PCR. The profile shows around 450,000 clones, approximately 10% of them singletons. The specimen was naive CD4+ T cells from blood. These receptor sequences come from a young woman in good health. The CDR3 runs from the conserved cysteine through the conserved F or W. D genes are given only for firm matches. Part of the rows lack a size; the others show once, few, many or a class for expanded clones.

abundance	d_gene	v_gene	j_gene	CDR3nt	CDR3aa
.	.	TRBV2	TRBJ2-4	TGTGCCAGCAGTGAGGTGGTGGGAGTTGGCAAAAACATTCAGTACTTC	CASSEVVGVGKNIQYF
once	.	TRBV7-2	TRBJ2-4	TGTGCCAGCAGCCCGCGAAAAGGAAACATTCAGTACTTC	CASSPRKGNIQYF
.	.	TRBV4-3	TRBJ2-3	TGCGCCAGCAGCCAAGATAGGAGAACCGATACGCAGTATTTT	CASSQDRRTDTQYF
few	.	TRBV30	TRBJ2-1	TGTGCCTGGAGTGTAGGGGTCGCGGGCAATGAGCAGTTCTTC	CAWSVGVAGNEQFF
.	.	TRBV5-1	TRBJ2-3	TGCGCCAGCAGCCCGACGGGGTCTAGGCTTAATACGCAGTATTTT	CASSPTGSRLNTQYF
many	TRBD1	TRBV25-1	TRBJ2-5	TGTGCCAGCGGGACAGGGTATGAGACCCAGTACTTC	CASGTGYETQYF
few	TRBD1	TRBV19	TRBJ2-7	TGTGCCAGTAGCTCACCGGGACAGGGAATCTACGAGCAGTACTTC	CASSSPGQGIYEQYF
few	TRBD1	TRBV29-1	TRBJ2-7	TGCAGCGTTGATGGGACAGGGGAGGTCGAGCAGTACTTC	CSVDGTGEVEQYF
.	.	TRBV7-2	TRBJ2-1	TGTGCCAGCAGCCATCAATACAATGAGCAGTTCTTC	CASSHQYNEQFF
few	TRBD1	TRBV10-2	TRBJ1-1	TGCGCCAGCAACCACAGGGGGGAGAACACTGAAGCTTTCTTT	CASNHRGENTEAFF
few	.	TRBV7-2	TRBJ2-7	TGTGCCAGCAGCTTAGCGCATGGCGGGATTTCCTACGAGCAGTACTTC	CASSLAHGGISYEQYF
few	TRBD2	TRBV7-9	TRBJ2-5	TGTGCCAGCAGCACTACCCAGGCTAGCGGGAGAATCGGCCAGTACTTC	CASSTTQASGRIGQYF
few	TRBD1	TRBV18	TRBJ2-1	TGTGCCAGCTCACCAAATCCGGGACAGCACTACAATGAGCAGTTCTTC	CASSPNPGQHYNEQFF
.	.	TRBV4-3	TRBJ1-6	TGCGCCAGCAGCTATAGTACAGGGAATTCACCCCTCCACTTT	CASSYSTGNSPLHF
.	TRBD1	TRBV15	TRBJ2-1	TGTGCCACCAGCCTTGGGACAGCTATAACCTACAATGAGCAGTTCTTC	CATSLGTAITYNEQFF
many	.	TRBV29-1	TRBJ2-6	TGCAGCGTTGACAGCTCCTCTGGGGCCAACGTCCTGACTTTC	CSVDSSSGANVLTF
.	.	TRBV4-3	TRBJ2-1	TGCGCCAGCAGCCAAGAAAGGACAGCAGAGGAGTTCTTC	CASSQERTAEEFF
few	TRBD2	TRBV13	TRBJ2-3	TGTGCCAGCAGCTTAGGTGGGCTAGCGGGAAACACAGATACGCAGTATTTT	CASSLGGLAGNTDTQYF
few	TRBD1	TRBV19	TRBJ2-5	TGTGCCAGTAGTCCCCGGGACAGGGGCTACCAAGAGACCCAGTACTTC	CASSPRDRGYQETQYF
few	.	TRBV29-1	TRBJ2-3	TGCAGCGTTAGGCACAGAGGCACAGATACGCAGTATTTT	CSVRHRGTDTQYF
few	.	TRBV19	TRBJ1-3	TGTGCCACCCGCCTTGCCTCTGGAAACACCATATATTTT	CATRLASGNTIYF
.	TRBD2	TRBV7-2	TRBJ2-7	TGTGCCAGCAGCTTAGCGGTTGGACTAGCGGCCACCTACGAGCAGTACTTC	CASSLAVGLAATYEQYF
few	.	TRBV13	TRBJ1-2	TGTGCCAGCAGCTTAGGCGCCAGGAGCTATGGCTACACCTTC	CASSLGARSYGYTF
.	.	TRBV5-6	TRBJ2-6	TGTGCCAGCAGGGTAACAGGGAATAAAGGCTCTGGGGCCAACGTCCTGACTTTC	CASRVTGNKGSGANVLTF
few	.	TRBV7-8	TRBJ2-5	TGTGCCAGCAGCCACAAGAGGGTGATCAGGCGGGAGACCCAGTACTTC	CASSHKRVIRRETQYF
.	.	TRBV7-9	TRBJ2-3	TGTGCCAGCAGAGGTGGGACACGCGGCACAGATACGCAGTATTTT	CASRGGTRGTDTQYF
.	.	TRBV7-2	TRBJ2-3	TGTGCCAGCAGCTTAAACGGGGTCACAGATACGCAGTATTTT	CASSLNGVTDTQYF
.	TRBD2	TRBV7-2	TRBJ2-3	TGTGCCAGCAGCTCCGGACTAGCGGGGGGTACAGATACGCAGTATTTT	CASSSGLAGGTDTQYF
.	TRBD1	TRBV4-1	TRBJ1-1	TGCGCCAGCAGCCAGACCGGACAGGGAGGCGCTGAAGCTTTCTTT	CASSQTGQGGAEAFF
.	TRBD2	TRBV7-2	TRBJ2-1	TGTGCCAGCAGCTTCTCGGGACTAGCGGGAGTAGGTGATGAGCAGTTCTTC	CASSFSGLAGVGDEQFF
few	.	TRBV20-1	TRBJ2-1	TGCAGTGCTAGAGCCTACAGGGACCTGTTCTTC	CSARAYRDLFF
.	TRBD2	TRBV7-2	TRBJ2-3	TGTGCCAGCAGCTTAGAGTCTAGCGGGATTGGCCGTGGGCAGTATTTT	CASSLESSGIGRGQYF
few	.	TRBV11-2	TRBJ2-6	TGTGCCAGCAGCTTAGATCACAGGATCGGGGCCAACGTCCTGACTTTC	CASSLDHRIGANVLTF
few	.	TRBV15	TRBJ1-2	TGTGCCACCAGCCAGGGACGTATTGCCTATGGCTACACCTTC	CATSQGRIAYGYTF
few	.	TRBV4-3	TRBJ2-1	TGCGCCAGCAGCCAAAAGTGGCCCTACAATGAGCAGTTCTTC	CASSQKWPYNEQFF
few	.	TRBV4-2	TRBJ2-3	TGTGCCAGCAGCCAAGCTGTTGGTTGGGATACGCAGTATTTT	CASSQAVGWDTQYF
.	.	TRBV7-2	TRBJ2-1	TGTGCCAGCAGCTTGGGCAGAAACAATGAGCAGTTCTTC	CASSLGRNNEQFF
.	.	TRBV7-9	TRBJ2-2	TGTGCCAGCAGCTGGGGCCCGAACACCGGGGAGCTGTTTTTT	CASSWGPNTGELFF
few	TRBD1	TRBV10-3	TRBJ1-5	TGTGCCATCAGCTCCCAGACAGGGGATAGCAATCAGCCCCAGCATTTT	CAISSQTGDSNQPQHF
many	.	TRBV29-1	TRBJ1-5	TGCAGCGCAAGACAGAATAGCAATCAGCCCCAGCATTTT	CSARQNSNQPQHF
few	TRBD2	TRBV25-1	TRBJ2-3	TGTGCCAGCAGTGATGCAGCGGGGGGGCCACTGGATACGCAGTATTTT	CASSDAAGGPLDTQYF
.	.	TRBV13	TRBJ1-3	TGTGCCAGCAGCTTAGGCCCCAAGGAGTTGTCTGGAAACACCATATATTTT	CASSLGPKELSGNTIYF
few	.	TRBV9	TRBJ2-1	TGTGCCAGCAGCGTTAAACAGGGCTCCTACAATGAGCAGTTCTTC	CASSVKQGSYNEQFF
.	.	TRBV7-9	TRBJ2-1	TGTGCCAGCAGCCTCCCGGCGGGGAACAATGAGCAGTTCTTC	CASSLPAGNNEQFF
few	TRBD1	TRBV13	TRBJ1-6	TGTGCCAGCAGCTCGACAGGGGTAGGTAATTCACCCCTCCACTTT	CASSSTGVGNSPLHF
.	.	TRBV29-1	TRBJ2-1	TGCAGCGTTAAGACCCGTGGATCCTACAATGAGCAGTTCTTC	CSVKTRGSYNEQFF
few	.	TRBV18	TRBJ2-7	TGTGCCAGCTCACCGTTACCCGTGGGGGGCGGTGAAAACTACGAGCAGTACTTC	CASSPLPVGGGENYEQYF
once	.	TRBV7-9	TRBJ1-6	TGTGCCAGCAGCCCGGGCCTTTCCCCTAATTCACCCCTCCACTTT	CASSPGLSPNSPLHF
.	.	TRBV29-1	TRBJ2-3	TGCAGCGTTCTGGAGGGAGGCACAGATACGCAGTATTTT	CSVLEGGTDTQYF
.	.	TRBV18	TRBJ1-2	TGTGCCAGCTCACCATCCGGAGGAGGTAACTATGGCTACACCTTC	CASSPSGGGNYGYTF
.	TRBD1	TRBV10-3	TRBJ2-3	TGTGCCATCAGATCAGGGACAGGGACTCCGGGGACGCAGTATTTT	CAIRSGTGTPGTQYF
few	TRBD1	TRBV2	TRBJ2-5	TGTGCCAGCAGGGACAGGCAGGAGACCCAGTACTTC	CASRDRQETQYF
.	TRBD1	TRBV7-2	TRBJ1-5	TGTGCCAGCAGCTGGCGACAGGGAGGCCAGCCCCAGCATTTT	CASSWRQGGQPQHF
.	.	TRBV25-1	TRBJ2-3	TGTGCCAGCAGTAGGAGCACAGATACGCAGTATTTT	CASSRSTDTQYF
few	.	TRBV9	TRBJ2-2	TGTGCCAGCAGCGTAGCTCCCAATGGGGTCGCCGGGGAGCTGTTTTTT	CASSVAPNGVAGELFF
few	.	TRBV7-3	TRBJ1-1	TGTGCCAGCAGCCTTCCCACACACACTGAAGCTTTCTTT	CASSLPTHTEAFF
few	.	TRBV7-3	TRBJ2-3	TGTGCCAGCAGGTCCGGGACGAGGGATACGCAGTATTTT	CASRSGTRDTQYF
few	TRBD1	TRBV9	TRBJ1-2	TGTGCCAGCAGCTCGGACAGGTATAACTATGGCTACACCTTC	CASSSDRYNYGYTF
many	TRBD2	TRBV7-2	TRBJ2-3	TGTGCCACCCTTCTAGCGGGCACTAGCACAGATACGCAGTATTTT	CATLLAGTSTDTQYF